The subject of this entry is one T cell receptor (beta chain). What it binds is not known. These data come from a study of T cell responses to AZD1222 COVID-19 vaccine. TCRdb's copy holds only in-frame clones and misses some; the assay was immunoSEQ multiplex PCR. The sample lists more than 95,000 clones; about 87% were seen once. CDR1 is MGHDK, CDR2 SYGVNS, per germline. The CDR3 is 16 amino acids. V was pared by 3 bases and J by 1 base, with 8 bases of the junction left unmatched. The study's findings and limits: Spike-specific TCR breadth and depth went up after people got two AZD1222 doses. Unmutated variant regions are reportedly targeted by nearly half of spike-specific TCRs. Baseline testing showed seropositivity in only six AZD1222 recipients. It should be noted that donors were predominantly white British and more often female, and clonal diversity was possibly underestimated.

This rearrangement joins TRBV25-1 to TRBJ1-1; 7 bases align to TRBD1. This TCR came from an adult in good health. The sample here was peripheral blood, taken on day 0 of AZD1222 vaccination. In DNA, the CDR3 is TGTGCCAGCAGTGATCCTAGGGGGCAGGGGAACACTGAAGCTTTCTTT. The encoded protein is CASSDPRGQGNTEAFF.